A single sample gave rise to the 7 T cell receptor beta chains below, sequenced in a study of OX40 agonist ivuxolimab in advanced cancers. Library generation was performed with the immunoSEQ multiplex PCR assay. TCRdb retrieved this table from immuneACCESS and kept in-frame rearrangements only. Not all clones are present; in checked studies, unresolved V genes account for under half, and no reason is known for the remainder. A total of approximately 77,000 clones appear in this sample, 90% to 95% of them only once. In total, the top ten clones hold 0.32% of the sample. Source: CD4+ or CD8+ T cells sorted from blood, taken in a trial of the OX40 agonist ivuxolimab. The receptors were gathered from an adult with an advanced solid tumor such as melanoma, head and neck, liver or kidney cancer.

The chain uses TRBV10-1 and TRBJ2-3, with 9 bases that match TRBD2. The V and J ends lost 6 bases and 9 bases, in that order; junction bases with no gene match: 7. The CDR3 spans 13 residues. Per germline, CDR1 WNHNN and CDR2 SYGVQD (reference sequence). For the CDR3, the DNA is TGCGCCAGCAGGAGTAGCGGGAGAGAAACGCAGTATTTT. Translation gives CASRSSGRETQYF.

The CDR3 protein is CASSLVMETQYF. DNA for the CDR3: TGCGCCAGCAGCTTGGTGATGGAGACCCAGTACTTC. V usage is TRBV5-1 and J usage is TRBJ2-5; no clear D gene. The CDR3 contains 12 residues. The germline V gene encodes CDR1 SGHRS and CDR2 YFSETQ. Trimming took 0 bases from V and 5 from J, leaving 5 bases between them. Full variable domain (rest looked up from reference TRBV5-1 and TRBJ2-5): KAGVTQTPRYLIKTRGQQVTLSCSPISGHRSVSWYQQTPGQGLQFLFEYFSETQRNKGNFPGRFSGRQFSNSRSEMNVSTLELGDSALYLCASSLVMETQYFGPGTRLLVL.

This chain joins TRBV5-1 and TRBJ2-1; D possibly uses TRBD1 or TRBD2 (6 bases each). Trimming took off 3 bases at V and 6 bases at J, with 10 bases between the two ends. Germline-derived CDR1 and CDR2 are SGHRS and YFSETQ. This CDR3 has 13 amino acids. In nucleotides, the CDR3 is TGCGCCAGCAGCTCCGGGGGCCGCAATGAGCAGTTCTTC. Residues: CASSSGGRNEQFF.

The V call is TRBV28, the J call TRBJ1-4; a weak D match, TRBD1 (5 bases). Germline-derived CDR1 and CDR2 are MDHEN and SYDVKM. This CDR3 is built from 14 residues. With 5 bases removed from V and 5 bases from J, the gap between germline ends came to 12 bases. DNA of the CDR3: TGTGCCAGCAGTCCCGGGACGGAGAATGAAAAACTGTTTTTT. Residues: CASSPGTENEKLFF.

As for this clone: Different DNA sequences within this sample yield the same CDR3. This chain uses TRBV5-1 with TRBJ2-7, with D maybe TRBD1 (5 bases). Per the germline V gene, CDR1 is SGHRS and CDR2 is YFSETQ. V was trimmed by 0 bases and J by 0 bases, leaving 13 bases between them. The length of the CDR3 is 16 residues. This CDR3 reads CASSLAGQGSSYEQYF. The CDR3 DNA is TGCGCCAGCAGCTTGGCCGGTCAGGGCAGCTCCTACGAGCAGTACTTC.

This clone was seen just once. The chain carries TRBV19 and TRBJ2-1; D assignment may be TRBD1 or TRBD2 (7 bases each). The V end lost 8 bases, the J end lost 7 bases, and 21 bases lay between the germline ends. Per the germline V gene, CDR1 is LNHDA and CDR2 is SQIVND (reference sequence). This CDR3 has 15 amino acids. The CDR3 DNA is TGTGCCAGTTCTTACCAGGGGGTCGGGGGGAATGAGCAGTTCTTC. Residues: CASSYQGVGGNEQFF. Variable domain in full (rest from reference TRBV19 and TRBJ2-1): DGGITQSPKYLFRKEGQNVTLSCEQNLNHDAMYWYRQDPGQGLRLIYYSQIVNDFQKGDIAEGYSVSREKKESFPLTVTSAQKNPTAFYLCASSYQGVGGNEQFFGPGTRLTVL.

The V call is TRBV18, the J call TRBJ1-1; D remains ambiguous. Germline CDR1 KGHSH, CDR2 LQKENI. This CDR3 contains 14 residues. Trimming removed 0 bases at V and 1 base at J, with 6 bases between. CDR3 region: CASSPPVGNTEAFF. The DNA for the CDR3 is TGTGCCAGCTCACCACCTGTAGGGAACACTGAAGCTTTCTTT.